Each of the 21 T cell receptor beta chains below was sequenced from the same sample in a study of T cell changes during pregnancy in multiple sclerosis. The repertoire was sequenced with immunoSEQ multiplex PCR; TCRdb's copy has only in-frame clones and lacks some. The sample lists roughly 80,000 clones, around 93% seen once, with 1% in the top ten. Sequences were derived from peripheral blood, sampled in the first trimester of pregnancy. The receptor source for this set is a female donor with multiple sclerosis, enrolled in a pregnancy study.

The V and J genes are TRBV7-9 and TRBJ2-1; D is ambiguous. The V end was cut by 6 bases, the J end by 8 bases, with 14 bases between. Looked up from germline, CDR1 is SEHNR and CDR2 is FQNEAQ (reference sequence). CDR3 size: 13 residues. The CDR3 bases are TGTGCCAGCAGTCCTATACAGTACCATGAGCAGTTCTTC. It encodes CASSPIQYHEQFF.

The V gene is TRBV19, the J gene TRBJ2-3; 11 bases align to TRBD1. Germline values: CDR1 LNHDA, CDR2 SQIVND (reference sequence). V lost 8 bases, J lost 4 bases, and 5 bases stayed unmatched. This CDR3 is 14 amino acids long. Here the CDR3 reads CASSGQGESDTQYF. The CDR3 nucleotides are TGTGCCAGTTCGGGACAGGGGGAATCAGATACGCAGTATTTT.

The chain links TRBV7-9 to TRBJ2-3; the D gene is possibly TRBD1 (6 bases). Germline V gene lookup returns CDR1 SEHNR and CDR2 FQNEAQ (reference sequence). Between the trimmed V and J ends, which lost 1 base and 2 bases, there was a span of 13 bases. The CDR3 contains 16 residues. The CDR3: CASSLGGRGYTDTQYF. CDR3 nucleotide sequence: TGTGCCAGCAGCTTAGGAGGCAGGGGATACACAGATACGCAGTATTTT.

The chain's CDR3 is CASSLGGAGDYYEQYF. The CDR3 nucleotides read TGTGCCAGCAGTCTGGGGGGGGCAGGGGATTACTACGAGCAGTACTTC. This chain links TRBV28 with TRBJ2-7; possible D gene TRBD2, 7 bases. The germline CDR1 and CDR2 sequences are MDHEN and SYDVKM. V was clipped by 5 bases and J by 3 bases, with 20 bases between them. The CDR3 sequence is 16 residues long.

The V call is TRBV7-9, the J call TRBJ1-1; a weak D match, TRBD1 (6 bases). With 3 bases removed from V and 3 bases from J, the gap between germline ends came to 11 bases. Germline V gives CDR1 SEHNR, CDR2 FQNEAQ (reference sequence). The CDR3 consists of 14 residues. The CDR3 DNA reads TGTGCCAGCAGCTTTGGCACAGGGTACACTGAAGCTTTCTTT. Translating gives CASSFGTGYTEAFF.

The chain uses TRBV18 and TRBJ1-2, with D unclear. CDR3 size: 12 residues. Germline V gene lookup returns CDR1 KGHSH and CDR2 LQKENI. Trimming took off 3 bases at V and 7 bases at J, with 9 bases between the two ends. CDR3 loop: CASSPASGGYTF. The CDR3 DNA reads as TGTGCCAGCTCACCGGCTTCGGGTGGCTACACCTTC. Full variable domain (remainder filled in from reference TRBV18 and TRBJ1-2): NAGVMQNPRHLVRRRGQEARLRCSPMKGHSHVYWYRQLPEEGLKFMVYLQKENIIDESGMPKERFSAEFPKEGPSILRIQQVVRGDSAAYFCASSPASGGYTFGSGTRLTVV.

The CDR3 here is CASTTARSTDTQYF. The CDR3, as DNA: TGTGCCAGCACAACCGCCAGAAGCACAGATACGCAGTATTTT. The chain uses TRBV18 and TRBJ2-3, with D unresolved. This CDR3 spans 14 amino acids. Trimming left V 8 bases short and J 0 bases short, with 12 bases between. CDR1 is KGHSH and CDR2 is LQKENI in the germline V gene.

The gene calls are TRBV5-6 and TRBJ2-7; perhaps TRBD2 as D (5 bases). V was clipped by 5 bases and J by 6 bases, with 12 bases between them. Per germline, CDR1 SGHDT and CDR2 YYEEEE. The CDR3 has 12 residues. The chain's CDR3 is CASSFKSGEQYF. DNA for the CDR3: TGTGCCAGCAGTTTTAAGAGCGGCGAGCAGTACTTC.

V is TRBV1 and J is TRBJ2-1; the DNA was not compared with TRBD2, the D call given in the table. TRBV1 is a recognized pseudogene. This CDR3 has 14 amino acids. CDR3 region: CTSLGRKLDNEQFF. The CDR3 region has the DNA TGCACCAGCTTAGGGAGGAAGCTAGACAATGAGCAGTTCTTC.

The sample holds a few counts of this clone. This sequence joins TRBV2 and TRBJ2-2; TRBD2 matches 7 bases. The germline V gene encodes CDR1 SNHLY and CDR2 FYNNEI. The CDR3 runs 14 residues. The CDR3 region is CARRSGTTTGELFF. CDR3 bases: TGTGCAAGGAGGAGTGGGACTACCACCGGGGAGCTGTTTTTT. Supplemented by reference TRBV2 and TRBJ2-2, the full variable domain reads EPEVTQTPSHQVTQMGQEVILRCVPISNHLYFYWYRQILGQKVEFLVSFYNNEISEKSEIFDDQFSVERPDGSNFTLKIRSTKLEDSAMYFCARRSGTTTGELFFGEGSRLTVL.

The CDR3 coding sequence is TGTGCCAGCAGCTTAGTTGACAGGGGCGAGCAGTACTTC. Translation: CASSLVDRGEQYF. The chain has TRBV7-9 and TRBJ2-7; 8 nucleotides match TRBD1. The CDR3 sequence is 13 residues long. Losses at the gene ends were 1 base for V and 6 bases for J; bases not matched to a gene: 2. The germline V gene encodes CDR1 SEHNR and CDR2 FQNEAQ (reference sequence).

The V gene is TRBV18, the J gene TRBJ1-2; D unresolved. Trimming removed 5 bases at V and 4 bases at J, with 11 bases between. The CDR3 covers 13 residues. Germline CDR1 KGHSH, CDR2 LQKENI. The CDR3 nucleotides read TGTGCCAGCTCAGACAAGCAACTCTATGGCTACACCTTC. This encodes CASSDKQLYGYTF.

The V gene is TRBV2, the J gene TRBJ2-3, with D possibly TRBD1 on 5 matching bases. This CDR3 is 13 amino acids long. Germline V gives CDR1 SNHLY, CDR2 FYNNEI. V was pared by 7 bases and J by 2 bases, with 10 bases between. The CDR3 region is CASIRRATDTQYF. CDR3 bases: TGTGCCAGCATCCGCAGGGCCACAGATACGCAGTATTTT.

This sequence joins TRBV28 and TRBJ2-1; D possibly corresponds to TRBD2 (7 bases). Germline CDR1 reads MDHEN; CDR2 reads SYDVKM. The CDR3 has 16 amino acids. With 7 bases removed from V and 0 bases from J, the gap between germline ends came to 16 bases. The CDR3 loop reads CASTVGGASSYNEQFF. The CDR3 DNA reads as TGTGCCAGCACGGTGGGGGGGGCTAGCTCCTACAATGAGCAGTTCTTC.

V is TRBV4-1 and J is TRBJ2-3; 13 bases are shared with TRBD2. Germline V gene lookup returns CDR1 MGHRA and CDR2 YSYEKL. V dropped 3 bases and J dropped 8; count of bases not matched to a gene: 11. This CDR3 region has 17 residues. As DNA, the CDR3 is TGCGCCAGCAGCCAGCCGCGGACTAGCGGGAGTGCTGCTACGCAGTATTTT. This gives the protein CASSQPRTSGSAATQYF.

This sequence joins TRBV20-1 and TRBJ2-7, with D perhaps TRBD2 (6 bases). CDR3 length: 11 amino acids. Germline V lookup: CDR1 DFQATT, CDR2 SNEGSKA (reference sequence). Between the trimmed V and J ends, which lost 7 bases and 9 bases, there was a span of 16 bases. The CDR3 sequence is CSVQGLSPQYF. In DNA, the CDR3 is TGCAGTGTGCAGGGACTTTCTCCGCAGTACTTC.

This chain joins TRBV7-9 and TRBJ1-6, with a possible D match to TRBD1 (6 bases). CDR1 SEHNR and CDR2 FQNEAQ come from the germline V gene (reference sequence). The CDR3 consists of 14 residues. Trimming took 2 bases from V and 9 from J, leaving 11 bases between them. The CDR3 DNA sequence: TGTGCCAGCAGCTTAATCCAGGGGCTTTCACCCCTCCACTTT. The encoded protein is CASSLIQGLSPLHF.

V is TRBV10-3 and J is TRBJ1-5; 9 bases map to TRBD1. V lost 6 bases to trimming and J lost 5 bases; unmatched junction nucleotides: 2. The CDR3 contains 13 residues. Germline CDR1 and CDR2: ENHRY and SYGVKD. CDR3: CAISRTGDQPQHF. The CDR3 DNA is TGTGCCATCAGCCGGACAGGGGATCAGCCCCAGCATTTT.

V is TRBV7-3 and J is TRBJ2-4, with 7 bases identical to TRBD1. Germline-derived CDR1 and CDR2 are SGHTA and FQGTGA. The CDR3 loop spans 15 amino acids. V trimming: 5 bases; J trimming: 4 bases; junction bases outside the gene matches: 8. This CDR3 is CASSPQGGQKNIQYF. The CDR3 DNA is TGTGCCAGCAGCCCACAAGGGGGCCAGAAAAACATTCAGTACTTC.

This clone has a single count. This sequence joins TRBV7-2 and TRBJ2-3, with D maybe TRBD1 (6 bases). Trimming pared 1 base from V and 5 bases from J, leaving 13 bases between. Germline CDR1 and CDR2: SGHTA and FQGNSA. This CDR3 spans 15 amino acids. CDR3 bases: TGTGCCAGCAGCTTAGGGGCAGGGGTACAAGATACGCAGTATTTT. This gives the protein CASSLGAGVQDTQYF.

This chain joins TRBV27 and TRBJ1-6, with a weak D call TRBD1 (6 bases). The germline V and J ends were trimmed by 0 bases and 7 bases, with 10 bases remaining between them. This CDR3 contains 15 residues. Germline-derived CDR1 and CDR2 are MNHEY and SMNVEV (reference sequence). In DNA, the CDR3 is TGTGCCAGCAGTTTATCGGCGACAGGAAATTCACCCCTCCACTTT. This encodes CASSLSATGNSPLHF.